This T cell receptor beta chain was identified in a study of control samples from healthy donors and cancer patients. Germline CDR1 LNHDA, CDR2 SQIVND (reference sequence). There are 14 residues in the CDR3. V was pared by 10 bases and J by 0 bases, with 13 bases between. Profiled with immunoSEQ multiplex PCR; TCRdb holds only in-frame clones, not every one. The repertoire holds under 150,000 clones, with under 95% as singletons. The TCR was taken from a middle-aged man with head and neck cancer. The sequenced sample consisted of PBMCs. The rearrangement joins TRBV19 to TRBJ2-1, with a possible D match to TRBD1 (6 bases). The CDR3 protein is CATRDTHSYNEQFF. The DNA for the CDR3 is TGTGCCACCAGGGACACCCACTCCTACAATGAGCAGTTCTTC.